The clone carrying this T cell receptor (beta chain) was observed a few times. The germline V gene encodes CDR1 ENHRY and CDR2 SYGVKD. V was pared by 6 bases and J by 2 bases, with 12 bases between. CDR3 length: 14 amino acids. This sample was taken from a study of PD-1 blockade in classical Hodgkin lymphoma. Libraries were prepared by immunoSEQ multiplex PCR; TCRdb keeps only in-frame clonotypes and omits some of them. The table has approximately 59,000 clones, approximately 89% seen once. All patients experienced relapse after autologous stem cell transplantation, and brentuximab vedotin exposure was variable.

The sequencing here drew on peripheral blood mononuclear cells (PBMCs), taken before the second cycle of nivolumab. V gene TRBV10-3 combines with J gene TRBJ2-3; D is perhaps TRBD2 (7 bases). The TCR comes from a human donor with classical Hodgkin lymphoma. CDR3 sequence reads: CAIRIGGATDTQYF. CDR3 DNA: TGTGCCATCAGGATAGGGGGGGCCACAGATACGCAGTATTTT.